This T cell receptor beta chain was captured in a study of PD-L1 blockade in urothelial cancer. Study as a whole: At 3 weeks (second dose) and 6 weeks after starting treatment, blood was analyzed. Researchers found blood samples held a median of roughly 140,000 T cells.

As to time point: peripheral blood 6 weeks after treatment start. The method was immunoSEQ multiplex PCR; TCRdb's version includes in-frame clones alone and lacks a portion of them. Of tens of thousands of clones in the sample, about 91% were seen once. CDR3 length: 15 amino acids. V lost 2 bases to trimming and J lost 4 bases; unmatched junction nucleotides: 6. Germline CDR1 reads GTSNPN; CDR2 reads SVGIG (reference sequence). The sequencing used PBMCs, collected around atezolizumab (anti-PD-L1) treatment. The sequence was obtained from a woman older than 75 with urothelial cancer. V gene TRBV30 combines with J gene TRBJ1-2; TRBD1 matches at 11 bases. In DNA form, the CDR3 reads TGTGCCTGGAGTCCGGACAGGGGGCTTTTCTATGGCTACACCTTC. Its translation: CAWSPDRGLFYGYTF.